What follows describes a single T cell receptor (beta chain). No cognate antigen has been identified for it. No much larger clonotype is one base removed from it; base qualities were not supplied. This sample is part of a study of post-analysis software for immune sequencing data (dated by TCRdb to between 2014 and 2017). Describing the broader study: Disease courses on record covered relapsing-remitting, secondary progressive and progressive-relapsing multiple sclerosis, though some patients had no subtype annotation. Patient repertoires were compared against roughly 11 previously published healthy control repertoires from donors aged about 6 to 27 years. A subset of samples was prepared in parallel using single-end sample barcoding, then pooled and co-amplified after Illumina adapter ligation. The investigation overall reported the following: The control group was slightly older than the multiple sclerosis patient group. Significantly higher frequencies in patients than in controls were found for roughly 5 TRBV segments, including TRBV5-6, TRBV5-1 and TRBV20-1. Significantly lower normalized Chao1 diversity was found in multiple sclerosis patients than in controls, suggesting substantial peripheral T-cell clonal expansion. Direct clustering with F measure showed strong co-clustering of samples prepared in the same batch, prompting a batch-effect correction.

Libraries were prepared through PCR. Reads for this sample came from an Illumina HiSeq 2500. To reduce PCR and sequencing biases, unique molecular identifiers were built into the TCR beta cDNA libraries. Every 1 to 10 million input T cells yielded 500,000 or so cDNA molecules, meaning each molecule approximated one T cell. The patient libraries were prepared and sequenced with the same protocol used for the earlier healthy control dataset. Samples belonging to the same batch were prepared together, multiplexed and sequenced on a shared HiSeq lane. For the original study's pipeline: MIGEC handled the raw barcoded reads, throwing out single-read molecular identifier groups before consensus assembly and CDR3 extraction. Clonotype tables were post-analysed with VDJtools, and diversity was normalized by down-sampling all datasets to the smallest sample size. In repertoire overlap clustering, CDR3 amino acid sequences, but not nucleotide sequences, were matched to correct batch-related cross-sample contamination. TCRdb trimmed the raw reads at Q25, called clones with MiXCR and kept productive beta chains. Identical CDR3 protein sequences are pooled into one entry, listed with their most common genes and DNA. The V and J calls shown here were made by TCRdb, not taken from the authors' results. The sample includes fewer than 900,000 distinct CDR3 sequences, with 46% observed a single time. The ten largest make up roughly 4.9% of the sample.

TCR beta repertoires were profiled from peripheral blood of about a dozen young patients with multiple sclerosis to demonstrate the VDJtools post-analysis software. The patients with multiple sclerosis were children and adolescents between roughly 6 and 17 years of age. Sequences MNHEY (CDR1) and SMNVEV (CDR2) are obtained from the germline V gene (reference sequence). V lost 6 bases and J lost 0 bases; the stretch between them is 9 bases long. From the cysteine through the phenylalanine, the CDR3 covers 14 amino acids. Solely the CDR3 DNA is kept, with 42 bases framed from the first base. This chain joins TRBV27 to TRBJ2-1; no D gene can be assigned with confidence. The sequence came from a girl aged 10-17 years with multiple sclerosis. The sequencing input was blood. Here is the DNA: TGTGCCAGCAGCCCCGACGCCTCCTACAATGAGCAGTTCTTC. Translated, it reads CASSPDASYNEQFF.